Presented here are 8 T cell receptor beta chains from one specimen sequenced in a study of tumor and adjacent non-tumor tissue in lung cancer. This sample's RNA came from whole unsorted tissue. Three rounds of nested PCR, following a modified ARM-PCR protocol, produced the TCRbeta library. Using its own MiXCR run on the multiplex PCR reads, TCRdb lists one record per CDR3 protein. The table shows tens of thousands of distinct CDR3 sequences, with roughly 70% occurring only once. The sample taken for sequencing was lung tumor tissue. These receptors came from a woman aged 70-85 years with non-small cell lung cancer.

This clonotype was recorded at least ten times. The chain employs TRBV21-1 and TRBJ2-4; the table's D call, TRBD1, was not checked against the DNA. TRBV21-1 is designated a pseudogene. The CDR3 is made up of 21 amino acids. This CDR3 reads CASSISRDRGLWFVAKNIQYF. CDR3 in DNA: TGTGCCAGCAGCATTAGCCGGGACAGGGGGCTTTGGTTCGTCGCCAAAAACATTCAGTACTTC.

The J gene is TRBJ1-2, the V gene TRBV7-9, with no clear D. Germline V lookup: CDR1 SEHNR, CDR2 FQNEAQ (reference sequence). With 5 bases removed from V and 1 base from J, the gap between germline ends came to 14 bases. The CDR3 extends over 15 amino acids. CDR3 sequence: CASSPSASGNYGYTF. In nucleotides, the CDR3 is TGTGCCAGCAGCCCCTCCGCTTCGGGTAACTATGGCTACACCTTC.

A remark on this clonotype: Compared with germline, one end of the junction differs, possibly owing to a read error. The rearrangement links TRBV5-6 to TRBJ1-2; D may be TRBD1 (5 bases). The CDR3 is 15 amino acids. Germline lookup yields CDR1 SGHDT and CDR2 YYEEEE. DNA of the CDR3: TGTGCCAGCAGCGACATTTCAGGGAGCGGGGATGGCTACACTTTC. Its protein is CASSDISGSGDGYTF.

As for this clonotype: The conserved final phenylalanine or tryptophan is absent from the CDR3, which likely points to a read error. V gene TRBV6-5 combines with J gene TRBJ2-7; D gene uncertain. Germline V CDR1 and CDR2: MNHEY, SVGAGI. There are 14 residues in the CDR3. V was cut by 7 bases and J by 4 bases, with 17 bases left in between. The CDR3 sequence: CASNTRGARYEQYL. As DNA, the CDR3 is TGTGCCAGCAATACCCGAGGAGCACGGTACGAGCAGTACTTA.

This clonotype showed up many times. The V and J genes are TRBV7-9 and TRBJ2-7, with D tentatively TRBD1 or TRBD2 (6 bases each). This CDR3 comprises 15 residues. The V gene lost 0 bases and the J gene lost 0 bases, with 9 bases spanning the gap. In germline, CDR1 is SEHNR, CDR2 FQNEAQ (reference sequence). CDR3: CASSLAGGSSYEQYF. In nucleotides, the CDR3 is TGTGCCAGCAGCTTAGCAGGGGGGAGCTCCTACGAGCAGTACTTC.

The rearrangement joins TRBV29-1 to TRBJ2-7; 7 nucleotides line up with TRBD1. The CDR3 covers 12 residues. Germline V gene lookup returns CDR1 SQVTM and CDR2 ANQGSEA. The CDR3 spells CSVSGTAYEQYF. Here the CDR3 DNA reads TGCAGTGTTTCTGGGACAGCCTACGAGCAGTACTTC.

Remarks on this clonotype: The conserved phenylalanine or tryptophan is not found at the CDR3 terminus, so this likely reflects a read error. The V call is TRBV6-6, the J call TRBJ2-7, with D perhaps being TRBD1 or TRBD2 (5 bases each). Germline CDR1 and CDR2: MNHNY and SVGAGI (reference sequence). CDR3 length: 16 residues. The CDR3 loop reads CASVPTGQGGSYKQYS. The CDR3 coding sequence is TGTGCCAGCGTCCCTACGGGGCAGGGTGGATCCTACAAGCAGTACTCC.

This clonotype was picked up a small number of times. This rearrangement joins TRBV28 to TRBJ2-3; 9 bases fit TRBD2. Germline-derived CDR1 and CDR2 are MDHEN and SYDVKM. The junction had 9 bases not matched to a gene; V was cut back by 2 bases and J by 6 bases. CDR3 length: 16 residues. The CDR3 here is CASSLGGGRAVDTQYF. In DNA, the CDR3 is TGTGCCAGCAGTTTAGGAGGCGGGAGGGCCGTGGATACGCAGTATTTT. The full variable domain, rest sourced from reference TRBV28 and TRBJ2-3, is DVKVTQSSRYLVKRTGEKVFLECVQDMDHENMFWYRQDPGLGLRLIYFSYDVKMKEKGDIPEGYSVSREKKERFSLILESASTNQTSMYLCASSLGGGRAVDTQYFGPGTRLTVL.